This T cell receptor (beta chain) was found in a study of T cell responses to AZD1222 COVID-19 vaccine. For the study at large: Doses given second, at about 4 or about 12 weeks, were pooled. The study, taken as a whole, reports: Nearly half of the spike-specific TCRs reportedly recognize variant regions that carry no mutations. Baseline antibody screening turned up just a handful of seropositive AZD1222 recipients. Spike-specific TCR breadth and depth both grew after two AZD1222 doses.

Germline V gives CDR1 SGHTA, CDR2 FQGTGA. V was trimmed by 6 bases and J by 1 base, leaving 9 bases between them. CDR3 length equals 13 residues. TCRdb's copy holds only in-frame clones and misses some; the assay was immunoSEQ multiplex PCR. Among approximately 150,000 clones, about 90% were seen once, and the ten largest hold around 2%. This clone has a handful of counts. Antigen: not known. Sequencing used peripheral blood, obtained on day 0 of AZD1222 vaccination. The chain employs TRBV7-3 and TRBJ1-1; no definite D call. The sequence was collected from an adult in good health. The CDR3 sequence is CASRLGQNTEAFF. For the CDR3, the DNA is TGTGCCAGCAGACTGGGTCAGAACACTGAAGCTTTCTTT.